This T cell receptor (beta chain) was captured in a study of glioma-infiltrating T cells (dated by TCRdb to 2016 to 2018). Regarding the study in general: The study sequenced TCR alpha- and beta-chain repertoires from glioma tissue, from non-neoplastic brain tissue and from matched peripheral blood mononuclear cells. To measure how far tissue and blood T-cell populations diverged, each tissue-infiltrating repertoire was compared against the peripheral blood repertoire of the same patient. Three low-grade glioma patients, roughly eight primary glioblastoma patients, and three non-glioma patients who contributed non-neoplastic brain tissue made up the paired cohort.

The full study reports these points: VJ-independent divergence between tissue and blood was lower than expected in non-neoplastic patients but higher than expected in all gliomas, particularly low-grade gliomas. Very few CDR3 sequences were shared between tissue and blood, attributed to high CDR3 diversity and limited sampling. The group comparisons were based on small numbers of patients: three non-neoplastic, three low-grade glioma and seven to nine glioblastoma patients.

Points on this clonotype: Its antigen remains undetermined. Nothing much larger sits one base from this clone, and base qualities are not available.

The CDR3 numbers 12 residues from cysteine through phenylalanine. Here the CDR3 DNA is all that survives: 36 bases in frame from base 1. Looking up the germline V gene yields CDR1 SNHLY and CDR2 FYNNEI. V is pared back by 4 bases and J by 5 bases, with 6 bases lying between the germline termini. The iRepertoire nested amplicon-rescue multiplex PCR (arm-PCR) platform was used to amplify TCR alpha and beta CDR3 regions from RNA. The input for one-step reverse transcription and amplification was 100-400 ng of either tissue mRNA or PBMC total RNA. After bead purification, a secondary multiplex PCR added Illumina adapters, and libraries were gel-purified between 200 and 400 bp. The libraries contained internal 6-nucleotide barcodes that were used for demultiplexing. The libraries were sequenced on an Illumina MiSeq using 2x220 or 2x250 nucleotide paired-end reads. Concerning the study's data processing: Paired reads were merged using FLASH 1.2.11 and were aligned to the GRCh37 human genome using BWA-MEM, after which TRA and TRB reads were extracted. V and J assignment used an IMGT-derived reference of cassette sequences and CDR3 motifs that included pseudogenes. Reads were translated in three frames, and productive CDR3s were defined by a C…FGXG motif without stop codons. A clonotype was defined as a unique combination of a V-J cassette pair and a CDR3 amino acid sequence. Filtering of reads was based on Hamming distance, with the threshold set by the sequence error rate of each sample in mapped regions. TCRdb trimmed the raw reads at Q25, called clones with MiXCR and kept productive beta chains. CDR3 protein duplicates are merged, each entry listing the most common genes and DNA. The V and J calls and clone size are TCRdb's, not the authors'. The sample records 100,000 to 150,000 distinct CDR3 sequences, around 23% of which are singletons. The top ten constitute around 28% of the sample.

The receptor comes from a human donor with low-grade glioma or glioblastoma, undergoing nonglioma brain surgery, or in good health (not recorded which). The sample was glioma tissue, nonneoplastic brain tissue, or PBMCs (not recorded which). The chain was built from TRBV2 and TRBJ1-3; confidence is insufficient to name the D gene. CDR3 sequence: CASSVSRNTIYF. The sequenced DNA: TGTGCCAGCAGTGTGTCTAGAAACACCATATATTTT.